The 15 T cell receptor beta chains below all came from one sample that was sequenced in a study of OX40 agonist ivuxolimab in advanced cancers. Profiling relied on immunoSEQ multiplex PCR, and the TCRdb table lists in-frame clones only, not all of them. The sample consists of approximately 70,000 clones, 86% of them appearing once. The material sequenced was CD4+ or CD8+ T cells sorted from blood, taken in a trial of the OX40 agonist ivuxolimab. The receptors here all came from an adult with an advanced solid tumor such as melanoma, head and neck, liver or kidney cancer.

The sample holds a few counts of this clone. This sequence joins TRBV18 and TRBJ2-2; TRBD2 agrees at 9 bases. This CDR3 has 15 residues. V trimming: 0 bases; J trimming: 5 bases; junction bases outside the gene matches: 1. The V gene's germline CDR1 is KGHSH and CDR2 LQKENI. The CDR3: CASSPPTSGTGELFF. As DNA, the CDR3 is TGTGCCAGCTCACCACCGACTAGCGGAACCGGGGAGCTGTTTTTT.

Concerning this clone: One end of the junction fails to match germline, which may point to a read error. This chain links TRBV7-7 with TRBJ2-5; D unclear. Germline V gene sequence: CDR1 SSHAT, CDR2 FNYEAQ (reference sequence). CDR3 length equals 12 residues. The CDR3 nucleotides read TGTGCTAGCAGCCCCGACCAAGAGACCCAGTACTTC. Translating gives CASSPDQETQYF. The full variable domain, rest sourced from reference TRBV7-7 and TRBJ2-5, is GAGVSQSPRYKVTKRGQDVTLRCDPISSHATLYWYQQALGQGPEFLTYFNYEAQPDKSGLPSDRFSAERPEGSISTLTIQRTEQRDSAMYRCASSPDQETQYFGPGTRLLVL.

The CDR3 coding sequence is TGTGCCAGCAGCCAAGAAGACGACAGGATAAATCAGCCCCAGCATTTT. It is translated as CASSQEDDRINQPQHF. The chain has TRBV4-2 and TRBJ1-5, with D maybe TRBD1 (6 bases). The CDR3 is 16 amino acids. V lost 0 bases, J lost 4 bases, and 13 bases lay in between. Germline CDR1 is LGHNA and CDR2 is YNFKEQ.

The chain carries TRBV5-1 and TRBJ2-5; perhaps TRBD2 as D (6 bases). Germline assignment: CDR1 SGHRS and CDR2 YFSETQ. Trimming took off 0 bases at V and 2 bases at J, with 11 bases between the two ends. The CDR3 covers 15 residues. The CDR3 sequence is CASSLGPRGQETQYF. CDR3 nucleotide sequence: TGCGCCAGCAGCTTGGGACCGCGGGGACAAGAGACCCAGTACTTC.

The chain has TRBV29-1 and TRBJ2-1; D might be TRBD2 (7 bases). CDR1 SQVTM and CDR2 ANQGSEA come from the germline V gene. The CDR3 is 14 residues long. The V end lost 5 bases, the J end lost 11 bases, and 22 bases lay between the germline ends. The CDR3 protein is CSVRPRGASGQQFF. CDR3 in DNA: TGCAGCGTTCGACCCAGGGGTGCTAGCGGACAGCAGTTCTTC.

V gene TRBV5-1 combines with J gene TRBJ1-1; TRBD1 aligns across 7 bases. The V gene end was trimmed by 6 bases and the J gene end by 6 bases; junction bases not matched to a gene: 8. The CDR3 is made up of 13 amino acids. CDR1 SGHRS and CDR2 YFSETQ come from the germline V gene. CDR3 coding DNA: TGCGCCAGCACTCAGGGGGTAGGCGCTGAAGCTTTCTTT. Its protein product is CASTQGVGAEAFF.

The V gene is TRBV30, the J gene TRBJ2-1; D not certain. The germline V gene encodes CDR1 GTSNPN and CDR2 SVGIG (reference sequence). V lost 4 bases to trimming and J lost 8 bases, with 12 bases between them. This CDR3 has 12 residues. The CDR3 bases are TGTGCCTGGACTCTTCTAAGCCATGAGCAGTTCTTC. Translated, it gives CAWTLLSHEQFF.

This chain uses TRBV30 with TRBJ1-2, with 9 bases aligning to TRBD1. V lost 7 bases, J lost 0 bases, and 3 bases stayed unmatched. Germline CDR1 is GTSNPN and CDR2 is SVGIG (reference sequence). The CDR3 length is 13 residues. CDR3 sequence reads: CASGQGSNYGYTF. In DNA, the CDR3 is TGTGCCTCGGGACAGGGTTCTAACTATGGCTACACCTTC.

This clone was detected once. The CDR3 here is CASSRYGANVLTF. In DNA, the CDR3 is TGTGCCAGCAGCCGGTATGGGGCCAACGTCCTGACTTTC. The chain uses TRBV7-9 and TRBJ2-6; D is uncertain. This CDR3 has 13 residues. CDR1 and CDR2 from the germline V gene are SEHNR and FQNEAQ (reference sequence). V dropped 5 bases and J dropped 3 bases, with 5 bases sitting between them.

The chain recombines TRBV18 with TRBJ2-5, with 7 bases matching TRBD1. This CDR3 contains 15 residues. The V segment lost 4 bases and the J segment 4 bases; nucleotides outside the gene matches: 9. Per the germline V gene, CDR1 is KGHSH and CDR2 is LQKENI. This CDR3 is CASSQGGLTLETQYF. CDR3 sequence (DNA): TGTGCCAGCTCACAAGGGGGCCTCACGTTAGAGACCCAGTACTTC.

The chain is built from TRBV5-1 and TRBJ2-5, with 7 bases matching TRBD2. Germline loops: CDR1 SGHRS, CDR2 YFSETQ. V lost 2 bases, J lost 3 bases, and 4 bases stayed unmatched. The CDR3 extends over 14 amino acids. As DNA, the CDR3 is TGCGCCAGCAGCTTAGGGGCGGGGGAAGAGACCCAGTACTTC. It specifies CASSLGAGEETQYF.

V gene TRBV7-9 combines with J gene TRBJ1-3; the D is unclear. Germline V gives CDR1 SEHNR, CDR2 FQNEAQ (reference sequence). Between the trimmed V and J ends, which lost 3 bases and 4 bases, there was a span of 13 bases. CDR3 size: 15 residues. The CDR3 DNA follows: TGTGCCAGCAGCTTGGATCGGGCGGGAGGAAACACCATATATTTT. Translated, it gives CASSLDRAGGNTIYF. The variable domain in full, completed from reference TRBV7-9 and TRBJ1-3, reads DTGVSQNPRHKITKRGQNVTFRCDPISEHNRLYWYRQTLGQGPEFLTYFQNEAQLEKSRLLSDRFSAERPKGSFSTLEIQRTEQGDSAMYLCASSLDRAGGNTIYFGEGSWLTVV.

Note on this clone: Other DNA sequences of this sample code for an identical CDR3. The CDR3 DNA reads TGTGCCAGCAGTTACAAGGGGGGCGAGACCCAGTACTTC. Its translation is CASSYKGGETQYF. V and J are TRBV6-5 and TRBJ2-5; the D gene could be TRBD1 or TRBD2 (6 bases each). The CDR3 is made up of 13 amino acids. The V end was cut by 2 bases, the J end by 5 bases, with 9 bases between. Looked up from germline, CDR1 is MNHEY and CDR2 is SVGAGI.

The V and J genes are TRBV5-1 and TRBJ1-1, with no clear D. Germline CDR1 reads SGHRS; CDR2 reads YFSETQ. There are 14 residues in the CDR3. V lost 0 bases and J 4 bases, leaving 10 bases between the germline ends. The CDR3 nucleotides are TGCGCCAGCAGCTTGGAGGTGTTGGGCACTGAAGCTTTCTTT. It yields the protein CASSLEVLGTEAFF.

V and J are TRBV7-2 and TRBJ1-5, with D maybe TRBD1 (5 bases). Trimming left V 2 bases short and J 3 bases short, with 8 bases between. The CDR3 extends over 14 amino acids. The germline gives CDR1 SGHTA, CDR2 FQGNSA. The CDR3 DNA is TGTGCCAGCAGCTTACCAGGGACCAATCAGCCCCAGCATTTT. Protein product: CASSLPGTNQPQHF.